One sample yielded the 2 T cell receptor beta chains listed below, sequenced in a study of OX40 agonist ivuxolimab in advanced cancers. This table comes from immunoSEQ multiplex PCR, and its TCRdb copy is limited to in-frame clones, with some not included. The sample yields 45,000 to 55,000 clones, 85% to 95% seen once. The sample consisted of CD4+ or CD8+ T cells sorted from blood, taken in a trial of the OX40 agonist ivuxolimab. Receptor source: an adult with an advanced solid tumor such as melanoma, head and neck, liver or kidney cancer.

This chain joins TRBV27 and TRBJ2-3, with D perhaps matching TRBD2 (5 bases). CDR3 size: 11 residues. CDR1 is MNHEY and CDR2 is SMNVEV in the germline V gene (reference sequence). Trimming stripped 8 bases from V and 5 bases from J, with 8 bases between. CDR3 sequence (DNA): TGTGCCAGCTTGGCGGGAGATACGCAGTATTTT. It encodes CASLAGDTQYF.

This chain uses TRBV10-2 with TRBJ2-3; D not resolved. The V gene lost 3 bases and the J gene lost 4 bases, with 17 bases spanning the gap. The CDR3 sequence is 16 residues long. From germline, CDR1 is WSHSY and CDR2 SAAADI. In DNA form, the CDR3 reads TGCGCCAGCAGTGATAGGCTGCCTCTCTCGGCAGATACGCAGTATTTT. Its protein is CASSDRLPLSADTQYF.